Each of the 30 T cell receptor beta chains below was sequenced from the same sample in a study of neurological immune-mediated disorders. TCRdb re-derived calls from the 5' RACE reads in MiXCR, one entry per CDR3 protein. Of approximately 84,000 distinct CDR3 sequences detected, 4.3% appear once; the ten largest clones hold approximately 5.7%. Stated time point: longitudinal time-point 3. The sequenced material came from PBMCs. The receptors shown here come from a woman in her sixties with multiple sclerosis.

This clonotype came up many times. CDR3 nucleotide sequence: TGTGCCAGCAGCCCCGACAGGGTCCACGAGCAGTACTTC. Protein sequence: CASSPDRVHEQYF. V usage is TRBV7-9 and J usage is TRBJ2-7, with 7 bases fitting TRBD1. CDR3 length: 13 amino acids. From germline, CDR1 is SEHNR and CDR2 FQNEAQ (reference sequence). V lost 5 bases, J lost 5 bases, and 6 bases stayed unmatched.

This clonotype has at least ten counts. The chain has TRBV5-1 and TRBJ1-6; 10 bases agree with TRBD1. The V gene's germline CDR1 is SGHRS and CDR2 YFSETQ. CDR3 size: 15 residues. Trimming at V came to 4 bases and at J to 5 bases, leaving 3 bases not matched to a gene. The chain's CDR3 is CASSTGQGHNSPLHF. The CDR3 coding sequence is TGCGCCAGCAGCACGGGACAGGGGCATAATTCACCCCTCCACTTT.

The chain employs TRBV2 and TRBJ1-2; D gene ambiguous. CDR1 is SNHLY and CDR2 is FYNNEI in the germline V gene. V was trimmed by 4 bases and J by 1 base, leaving 16 bases between them. The CDR3 has 16 residues. CDR3 loop: CASSAGLTTDNYGYTF. CDR3 bases: TGTGCCAGCAGTGCAGGTCTCACGACTGATAACTATGGCTACACCTTC. Full variable domain (remainder filled in from reference TRBV2 and TRBJ1-2): EPEVTQTPSHQVTQMGQEVILRCVPISNHLYFYWYRQILGQKVEFLVSFYNNEISEKSEIFDDQFSVERPDGSNFTLKIRSTKLEDSAMYFCASSAGLTTDNYGYTFGSGTRLTVV.

This clonotype was seen repeatedly, ten times or more. The chain carries TRBV5-1 and TRBJ2-5; TRBD2 is a possible D gene (6 bases). CDR1 is SGHRS, CDR2 YFSETQ, per germline. V was pared by 0 bases and J by 1 base, with 7 bases between. This CDR3 has 14 residues. The CDR3 nucleotides read TGCGCCAGCAGCTTGGGGACTATCCAAGAGACCCAGTACTTC. It is translated as CASSLGTIQETQYF. Combining the CDR3 with reference TRBV5-1 and TRBJ2-5 gives the whole variable domain KAGVTQTPRYLIKTRGQQVTLSCSPISGHRSVSWYQQTPGQGLQFLFEYFSETQRNKGNFPGRFSGRQFSNSRSEMNVSTLELGDSALYLCASSLGTIQETQYFGPGTRLLVL.

This clonotype was observed many times. The chain couples TRBV29-1 to TRBJ2-1, with 11 positions matching TRBD1. Germline CDR1 SQVTM, CDR2 ANQGSEA. CDR3 length equals 15 residues. Germline trimming cut 1 base from V and 3 bases from J; bases unmatched to any gene: 2. CDR3 coding DNA: TGCAGCGTTGAAGGGACAGGGGGCGGCTACAATGAGCAGTTCTTC. Residues: CSVEGTGGGYNEQFF.

The rearrangement joins TRBV19 to TRBJ1-1; D not certain. The germline V gene has CDR1 LNHDA and CDR2 SQIVND (reference sequence). V was pared by 5 bases and J by 4 bases, with 11 bases between. This CDR3 has 13 residues. In DNA form, the CDR3 reads TGTGCCAGTAGTGAAGGTCTTGGCACTGAAGCTTTCTTT. Protein sequence: CASSEGLGTEAFF. Together with reference TRBV19 and TRBJ1-1, the CDR3 gives the full variable domain: DGGITQSPKYLFRKEGQNVTLSCEQNLNHDAMYWYRQDPGQGLRLIYYSQIVNDFQKGDIAEGYSVSREKKESFPLTVTSAQKNPTAFYLCASSEGLGTEAFFGQGTRLTVV.

In this sample, this clonotype turned up many times. This chain uses TRBV3-1 with TRBJ2-2; D uncertain. V lost 5 bases, J lost 5 bases, and 3 bases lay in between. The CDR3 runs to 11 residues. The germline V gene has CDR1 LGHDT and CDR2 YNNKEL (reference sequence). As DNA, the CDR3 is TGTGCCAGCAGCGATACCGGGGAGCTGTTTTTT. It codes for CASSDTGELFF.

Many counts were recorded for this clonotype. This sequence joins TRBV5-1 and TRBJ1-6, with D perhaps matching TRBD1 (5 bases). Germline CDR1 SGHRS, CDR2 YFSETQ. Trimming took off 4 bases at V and 11 bases at J, with 13 bases between the two ends. The CDR3 sequence is 13 residues long. CDR3 nucleotide sequence: TGCGCCAGCAGCCTTGAGGGGTGGCCACCCCTCCACTTT. Translated: CASSLEGWPPLHF.

This clonotype appeared many times. The chain carries TRBV5-1 and TRBJ2-7; unclear D gene. Trimming pared 7 bases from V and 3 bases from J, leaving 17 bases between. Germline V lookup: CDR1 SGHRS, CDR2 YFSETQ. The CDR3 is made up of 14 amino acids. The CDR3 reads CASGPGPEGYEQYF. CDR3 coding DNA: TGCGCCAGCGGACCGGGTCCCGAAGGCTACGAGCAGTACTTC.

This clonotype showed up many times. The J gene is TRBJ1-1, the V gene TRBV28, with TRBD1 identical over 7 bases. The CDR3 runs to 19 residues. Trimming cost V 4 bases and J 0 bases; bases outside gene matches: 17. Germline V lookup: CDR1 MDHEN, CDR2 SYDVKM. CDR3 coding DNA: TGTGCCAGCAGTTCCAGCACAGGGGCCTCGGGGGTATTGAACACTGAAGCTTTCTTT. This encodes CASSSSTGASGVLNTEAFF.

This clonotype was seen at least ten times. The rearrangement joins TRBV3-1 to TRBJ1-1; no reliable D call. Germline loops: CDR1 LGHDT, CDR2 YNNKEL (reference sequence). Trimming pared 0 bases from V and 5 bases from J, leaving 13 bases between. CDR3 length: 15 amino acids. CDR3 nucleotides: TGTGCCAGCAGCCAAGATGCCGGGAGCCAGACTGAAGCTTTCTTT. Translation gives CASSQDAGSQTEAFF. The full variable domain, with the rest looked up from reference TRBV3-1 and TRBJ1-1, is DTAVSQTPKYLVTQMGNDKSIKCEQNLGHDTMYWYKQDSKKFLKIMFSYNNKELIINETVPNRFSPKSPDKAHLNLHINSLELGDSAVYFCASSQDAGSQTEAFFGQGTRLTVV.

This clonotype occurred many times. J is TRBJ2-2 and V is TRBV7-2; tentatively, D is TRBD2 (5 bases). Trimming cost V 1 base and J 5 bases, with 8 bases left between them. This CDR3 has 14 residues. Germline-derived CDR1 and CDR2 are SGHTA and FQGNSA. The CDR3 spells CASSLEPGTGELFF. DNA for the CDR3: TGTGCCAGCAGCTTAGAACCGGGGACCGGGGAGCTGTTTTTT.

This clonotype appeared many times. J is TRBJ1-1 and V is TRBV12-3 or TRBV12-4; D not certain. Deletions cut 5 bases from V and 1 base from J, with 8 bases between. This CDR3 has 13 residues. The CDR3 region has the DNA TGTGCCAGCAGTCCCACGGGGAACACTGAAGCTTTCTTT. Translating gives CASSPTGNTEAFF.

The chain links TRBV7-6 to TRBJ2-5; 8 bases match TRBD1. V dropped 5 bases and J dropped 1; count of bases not matched to a gene: 9. Looked up from germline, CDR1 is SGHVS and CDR2 is FNYEAQ. This CDR3 has 16 residues. The CDR3 here is CASSPTTGVSQETQYF. The CDR3 DNA is TGTGCCAGCAGCCCCACGACAGGGGTAAGCCAAGAGACCCAGTACTTC.

This clonotype came up many times. The chain is built from TRBV28 and TRBJ1-1, with D perhaps TRBD1 (6 bases). This CDR3 contains 14 residues. The germline V gene has CDR1 MDHEN and CDR2 SYDVKM. V was cut by 7 bases and J by 10 bases, with 22 bases left in between. The CDR3 coding sequence is TGTGCCAGCACTACGATCAGGGGCCTGTTAGGAGCTTTCTTT. It is translated as CASTTIRGLLGAFF.

In this sample, this clonotype turned up many times. The V gene is TRBV7-2, the J gene TRBJ2-3; 9 bases align to TRBD2. CDR3 length: 16 residues. V was clipped by 0 bases and J by 1 base; unmatched bases: 2. CDR1 SGHTA and CDR2 FQGNSA come from the germline V gene. CDR3 residues: CASSLAAGGRTDTQYF. CDR3 bases: TGTGCCAGCAGCTTAGCAGCGGGGGGCCGCACAGATACGCAGTATTTT.

There are many counts of this clonotype. The chain couples TRBV5-1 to TRBJ1-1; D might be TRBD1 (5 bases). The CDR3 loop spans 15 amino acids. V lost 0 bases and J 4 bases, leaving 13 bases between the germline ends. Germline loops: CDR1 SGHRS, CDR2 YFSETQ. In DNA, the CDR3 is TGCGCCAGCAGCTTGGCAGCAGGGTGGAGCACTGAAGCTTTCTTT. It codes for CASSLAAGWSTEAFF.

This clonotype came up once. V gene TRBV12-5 combines with J gene TRBJ1-4; TRBD1 might be the D (6 bases). V was clipped by 0 bases and J by 0 bases, with 20 bases between them. The CDR3 covers 20 residues. Germline V CDR1 and CDR2: LGHNT, FRNRAP. The chain's CDR3 is CASGLVWGQPFRATNEKLFF. The CDR3 bases are TGTGCTAGTGGTTTGGTATGGGGACAACCTTTTAGGGCAACTAATGAAAAACTGTTTTTT. Based on the CDR3 plus reference TRBV12-5 and TRBJ1-4, the full variable domain is DARVTQTPRHKVTEMGQEVTMRCQPILGHNTVFWYRQTMMQGLELLAYFRNRAPLDDSGMPKDRFSAEMPDATLATLKIQPSEPRDSAVYFCASGLVWGQPFRATNEKLFFGSGTQLSVL.

In this sample, this clonotype turned up many times. The chain has TRBV12-3 or TRBV12-4 and TRBJ1-1; no firm D call. This CDR3 contains 14 residues. V lost 3 bases to trimming and J lost 5 bases, with 13 bases between them. The CDR3 spells CASSFLRGGTEAFF. The CDR3 region has the DNA TGTGCCAGCAGTTTCCTTCGGGGTGGTACTGAAGCTTTCTTT.

This clonotype was counted at least ten times. The chain carries TRBV7-2 and TRBJ1-2; D not certain. V lost 0 bases and J lost 4, with 6 bases in between. The CDR3 has 13 amino acids. CDR1 and CDR2 from the germline V gene are SGHTA and FQGNSA. The CDR3 DNA is TGTGCCAGCAGCTTAGCAGGCGGCTATGGCTACACCTTC. It encodes CASSLAGGYGYTF.

This clonotype was seen at least ten times. V and J are TRBV13 and TRBJ1-1; 7 nucleotides line up with TRBD1. Germline lookup yields CDR1 PRHDT and CDR2 FYEKMQ (reference sequence). The V segment lost 5 bases and the J segment 0 bases; nucleotides outside the gene matches: 6. This CDR3 comprises 15 residues. CDR3 sequence (DNA): TGTGCCAGCAGCCAAACGACAGGGATGAACACTGAAGCTTTCTTT. It is translated as CASSQTTGMNTEAFF.

This clonotype was picked up many times. The CDR3 coding sequence is TGCGCCAGCAGGAAAATTTGGGGGGGCGGGGCAGATACGCAGTATTTT. It is translated as CASRKIWGGGADTQYF. The V and J genes are TRBV4-1 and TRBJ2-3; possibly TRBD2 for D (7 bases). CDR3 length: 16 residues. Deletions cut 6 bases from V and 4 bases from J, with 20 bases between. The germline gives CDR1 MGHRA, CDR2 YSYEKL.

At least ten counts were recorded for this clonotype. The chain combines TRBV3-1 with TRBJ2-5, with D possibly being TRBD2 (7 bases). V lost 6 bases and J lost 2, with 16 bases in between. The germline gives CDR1 LGHDT, CDR2 YNNKEL (reference sequence). CDR3 size: 15 residues. In DNA, the CDR3 is TGTGCCAGCAGTAAACGGGGGGCCAAACAAGAGACCCAGTACTTC. Translating it yields CASSKRGAKQETQYF.

This clonotype was observed many times. This sequence joins TRBV6-1 and TRBJ2-7; 9 bases map to TRBD1. Trimming at V came to 8 bases and at J to 5 bases, leaving 16 bases not matched to a gene. Per the germline V gene, CDR1 is MNHNS and CDR2 is SASEGT. The CDR3 contains 16 residues. The CDR3 spells CASPVPLGQGSNEQYF. Written as DNA, the CDR3 is TGTGCCAGCCCCGTCCCCCTTGGACAGGGGAGCAACGAGCAGTACTTC.

This clonotype was found many times. The chain couples TRBV4-1 to TRBJ1-6, with D perhaps matching TRBD1 (6 bases). CDR1 MGHRA and CDR2 YSYEKL come from the germline V gene. V shed 1 base and J shed 0 bases, with 7 bases lying between them. This CDR3 spans 16 amino acids. As DNA, the CDR3 is TGCGCCAGCAGCCAAGGAGGGGGCTCCTATAATTCACCCCTCCACTTT. Translation gives CASSQGGGSYNSPLHF.

J is TRBJ2-3 and V is TRBV5-1; D is unclear. There are 16 residues in the CDR3. From germline, CDR1 is SGHRS and CDR2 YFSETQ. The ends were cut back, 0 bases at V and 0 bases at J, with 11 bases in the middle. CDR3 protein: CASSLELVGSTDTQYF. CDR3 nucleotides: TGCGCCAGCAGCTTGGAACTGGTGGGGAGCACAGATACGCAGTATTTT.

This clonotype rates as medium-sized. The chain is built from TRBV7-9 and TRBJ2-1; 7 nucleotides align to TRBD2. Losses at the gene ends were 1 base for V and 9 bases for J; bases not matched to a gene: 3. The CDR3 contains 13 residues. Germline V gene sequence: CDR1 SEHNR, CDR2 FQNEAQ (reference sequence). DNA for the CDR3: TGTGCCAGCAGCTTAGAGACTAGCTTTGAGCAGTTCTTC. Its translation is CASSLETSFEQFF.

There are many counts of this clonotype. The chain carries TRBV6-5 and TRBJ1-2; D not certain. The V gene's germline CDR1 is MNHEY and CDR2 SVGAGI. V was cut by 2 bases and J by 4 bases, with 8 bases left in between. The CDR3 has 13 amino acids. The CDR3: CASSYEGTYGYTF. The CDR3 DNA sequence: TGTGCCAGCAGTTACGAGGGTACCTATGGCTACACCTTC.

This clonotype was seen many times. V gene TRBV11-2 combines with J gene TRBJ2-7, with D uncertain. V lost 6 bases, J lost 1 base, and 7 bases lay in between. This CDR3 has 12 residues. Germline V gives CDR1 SGHAT, CDR2 FQNNGV. The CDR3 DNA is TGTGCCAGCAGAAGTGAGTCCTACGAGCAGTACTTC. Translating gives CASRSESYEQYF. The whole variable domain, remainder taken from reference TRBV11-2 and TRBJ2-7, is EAGVAQSPRYKIIEKRQSVAFWCNPISGHATLYWYQQILGQGPKLLIQFQNNGVVDDSQLPKDRFSAERLKGVDSTLKIQPAKLEDSAVYLCASRSESYEQYFGPGTRLTVT.

This clonotype was detected a few times. It may be a read error: a sequence one base away is much more abundant. V usage is TRBV20-1 and J usage is TRBJ1-5; D uncertain. Germline V lookup: CDR1 DFQATT, CDR2 SNEGSKA (reference sequence). Trimming pared 4 bases from V and 2 bases from J, leaving 18 bases between. The CDR3 contains 16 residues. CDR3: CSAKRFEEVGNQPQHF. Here the CDR3 DNA reads TGCAGTGCTAAAAGATTCGAGGAGGTTGGCAATCAGCCCCAGCATTTT.